This T cell receptor beta chain was identified in a study of shared clonotypes between healthy human individuals. Trimming removed 0 bases from V and 4 bases from J, with 17 bases in between. Germline CDR1 reads SQVTM; CDR2 reads ANQGSEA. The CDR3 has 16 amino acids. Researchers divided each subset's genomic DNA evenly across several immunoSEQ plates. Clones were sequenced by immunoSEQ multiplex PCR, and TCRdb holds only the in-frame ones, with some missing. This table holds 2 million to 3 million clones, over 85% found once. Whole-study findings and limits: Large sequencing depth failed to make sorted-subset sequencing complete, rarefaction showed.

Comments on this clone: The antigen is not known.

This chain connects TRBV29-1 to TRBJ2-3, with D tentatively TRBD2 (5 bases). The specimen sequenced was naive CD4+ T cells sorted from blood. Subset given: CD45RA+ positively selected. The source is a man between 18 and 29 years old in good health. CDR3 protein: CSVEDGGQRTADTQYF. In nucleotides, the CDR3 is TGCAGCGTTGAAGACGGAGGTCAGCGCACTGCAGATACGCAGTATTTT.